These 27 T cell receptor beta chains originate from one sample sequenced in a study of OX40 agonist ivuxolimab in advanced cancers. The data were produced by immunoSEQ multiplex PCR, yet TCRdb's version contains in-frame clones alone and is incomplete. This table holds tens of thousands of clones, nearly 90% found once. This material consisted of CD4+ or CD8+ T cells sorted from blood, taken in a trial of the OX40 agonist ivuxolimab. These receptors came from an adult with an advanced solid tumor such as melanoma, head and neck, liver or kidney cancer.

The gene calls are TRBV9 and TRBJ2-1; tentatively, D is TRBD1 or TRBD2 (6 bases each). The CDR3 covers 12 residues. Germline loops: CDR1 SGDLS, CDR2 YYNGEE. This chain's CDR3 is CPPGASYNEQFF. The CDR3 coding sequence is TGTCCGCCGGGGGCATCCTACAATGAGCAGTTCTTC.

This rearrangement joins TRBV13 to TRBJ2-7; 9 bases align to TRBD1. Germline CDR1 reads PRHDT; CDR2 reads FYEKMQ (reference sequence). The CDR3 totals 15 residues. Trimming cost V 4 bases and J 4 bases; bases outside gene matches: 8. This CDR3 reads CASSSYRGRRYEQYF. As DNA, the CDR3 is TGTGCCAGCAGCTCCTACAGGGGGCGAAGGTACGAGCAGTACTTC.

The chain links TRBV5-1 to TRBJ1-2, with D hard to call. The germline gives CDR1 SGHRS, CDR2 YFSETQ. V lost 0 bases and J lost 4, with 10 bases in between. The CDR3 length is 14 residues. The CDR3 coding sequence is TGCGCCAGCAGCTTGGGACTGGGCTTCTATGGCTACACCTTC. It encodes CASSLGLGFYGYTF.

V is TRBV7-3 and J is TRBJ1-3, with no clear D. Germline loops: CDR1 SGHTA, CDR2 FQGTGA. The CDR3 covers 14 residues. The V end was cut by 1 base, the J end by 2 bases, with 6 bases between. Here the CDR3 reads CASSLNPAGNTIYF. For the CDR3, the DNA is TGTGCCAGCAGCTTAAATCCAGCTGGAAACACCATATATTTT.

The chain carries TRBV19 and TRBJ1-5; D call uncertain. With 4 bases removed from V and 6 bases from J, the gap between germline ends came to 13 bases. Per germline, CDR1 LNHDA and CDR2 SQIVND (reference sequence). The CDR3 sequence is 14 residues long. CDR3 bases: TGTGCCAGTAGTAGTAGTCAGTGGGCTCAGCCCCAGCATTTT. This encodes CASSSSQWAQPQHF.

The chain employs TRBV5-1 and TRBJ1-1; D is unclear. CDR1 and CDR2 from the germline V gene are SGHRS and YFSETQ. Trimming shortened V by 2 bases and J by 1 base, and 9 bases separated the two germline ends. The CDR3 has 14 amino acids. The CDR3 sequence: CASSFQASNTEAFF. CDR3 bases: TGCGCCAGCAGCTTTCAAGCTTCGAACACTGAAGCTTTCTTT.

The V gene is TRBV5-1, the J gene TRBJ2-5; D perhaps matches TRBD1 (6 bases). The CDR3 is made up of 16 amino acids. Germline loops: CDR1 SGHRS, CDR2 YFSETQ. Trimming took off 0 bases at V and 4 bases at J, with 16 bases between the two ends. In nucleotides, the CDR3 is TGCGCCAGCAGCTTGGCGTCGCAGGGGAGAGGAGAGACCCAGTACTTC. Amino acids: CASSLASQGRGETQYF.

The CDR3 sequence: CASSDHLGNNSPLHF. The CDR3 nucleotides read TGTGCCAGCAGCGATCATCTGGGTAACAATTCACCCCTCCACTTT. This chain uses TRBV9 with TRBJ1-6; D ambiguous. Germline values: CDR1 SGDLS, CDR2 YYNGEE. Trimming pared 3 bases from V and 7 bases from J, leaving 14 bases between. This CDR3 has 15 amino acids.

The chain carries TRBV29-1 and TRBJ2-7; no firm D call. This CDR3 has 10 residues. In germline, CDR1 is SQVTM, CDR2 ANQGSEA. Trimming shortened V by 5 bases and J by 3 bases, and 5 bases separated the two germline ends. CDR3 loop: CSVFSYEQYF. In DNA form, the CDR3 reads TGCAGCGTTTTCAGCTACGAGCAGTACTTC.

The chain is built from TRBV27 and TRBJ1-2; 9 bases map to TRBD1. Germline values: CDR1 MNHEY, CDR2 SMNVEV (reference sequence). V dropped 0 bases and J dropped 7; count of bases not matched to a gene: 3. The CDR3 totals 14 residues. The CDR3 spells CASSLSAQGAGYTF. The CDR3 bases are TGTGCCAGCAGTTTATCGGCACAGGGGGCTGGCTACACCTTC.

The chain carries TRBV25-1 and TRBJ1-2; a weak D match, TRBD1 (5 bases). The CDR3 is made up of 16 amino acids. Trimming left V 5 bases short and J 4 bases short, with 20 bases between. Germline CDR1 is MGHDK and CDR2 is SYGVNS. The chain's CDR3 is CASSTGREGERYGYTF. CDR3 coding DNA: TGTGCCAGCAGTACCGGCCGGGAAGGGGAGCGCTATGGCTACACCTTC.

The chain carries TRBV19 and TRBJ1-4, with D perhaps TRBD1 (5 bases). Germline assignment: CDR1 LNHDA and CDR2 SQIVND (reference sequence). This CDR3 comprises 14 residues. With 1 base removed from V and 8 bases from J, the gap between germline ends came to 11 bases. CDR3 protein: CASSIGQWTEKLFF. The DNA for the CDR3 is TGTGCCAGTAGTATAGGACAGTGGACAGAAAAACTGTTTTTT.

This clone showed up just a few times. The chain combines TRBV28 with TRBJ1-6, with D perhaps TRBD1 (5 bases). In germline, CDR1 is MDHEN, CDR2 SYDVKM. The CDR3 consists of 15 residues. Trimming pared 8 bases from V and 6 bases from J, leaving 17 bases between. The CDR3 is CASGLARRGNSPLHF. The CDR3 bases are TGTGCCAGCGGGCTTGCCCGGAGGGGTAATTCACCCCTCCACTTT.

V and J are TRBV20-1 and TRBJ2-1; no reliable D call. Trimming took off 0 bases at V and 6 bases at J, with 0 bases between the two ends. CDR3 size: 10 residues. Germline V gene sequence: CDR1 DFQATT, CDR2 SNEGSKA (reference sequence). DNA for the CDR3: TGCAGTGCTAGAGACAATGAGCAGTTCTTC. Translation: CSARDNEQFF.

The chain uses TRBV2 and TRBJ2-5, with D tentatively TRBD2 (6 bases). Germline lookup yields CDR1 SNHLY and CDR2 FYNNEI. This CDR3 comprises 14 residues. Between the trimmed V and J ends, which lost 4 bases and 3 bases, there was a span of 12 bases. CDR3 coding DNA: TGTGCCAGCAGTGGGGGGGAGCTAAAAGAGACCCAGTACTTC. Its translation is CASSGGELKETQYF.

This chain links TRBV4-3 with TRBJ2-3; TRBD2 might be the D (5 bases). Germline V gene sequence: CDR1 LGHNA, CDR2 YSLEER. The CDR3 contains 16 residues. Trimming shortened V by 5 bases and J by 0 bases, and 15 bases separated the two germline ends. The chain's CDR3 is CASSLRAPPSTDTQYF. The CDR3 region has the DNA TGCGCCAGCAGCTTGAGGGCACCCCCGAGCACAGATACGCAGTATTTT.

The gene calls are TRBV7-2 and TRBJ1-1; D remains unclear. The CDR3 spans 14 residues. Deletions cut 6 bases from V and 0 bases from J, with 11 bases between. Germline V gene sequence: CDR1 SGHTA, CDR2 FQGNSA. The CDR3 DNA is TGTGCCAGCAGATCGAAGGGTTTGAACACTGAAGCTTTCTTT. Encoded protein: CASRSKGLNTEAFF.

The chain links TRBV10-1 to TRBJ1-1; tentative D call: TRBD1 (5 bases). Germline values: CDR1 WNHNN, CDR2 SYGVQD (reference sequence). The CDR3 consists of 15 residues. Trimming took 3 bases from V and 3 from J, leaving 14 bases between them. In DNA, the CDR3 is TGCGCCAGCAGTGAAACTCGGGGACTTCACACTGAAGCTTTCTTT. This translates into CASSETRGLHTEAFF.

The rearrangement links TRBV6-5 to TRBJ1-1; D remains ambiguous. V dropped 0 bases and J dropped 2 bases, with 10 bases sitting between them. CDR3 length: 15 amino acids. From germline, CDR1 is MNHEY and CDR2 SVGAGI. Here the CDR3 reads CASSYSRSVNTEAFF. The CDR3 DNA reads as TGTGCCAGCAGTTACTCGCGGTCGGTTAACACTGAAGCTTTCTTT.

J is TRBJ2-5 and V is TRBV18, with TRBD1 identical over 7 bases. Matching the DNA end better, TRBJ2-7 makes the J call doubtful. Germline CDR1 KGHSH, CDR2 LQKENI. The CDR3 contains 14 residues. CDR3 DNA sequence: TGTGCCAGCTCCCCTCGCGAGGGGGCGTACGAGCAGTACTTC. It is translated as CASSPREGAYEQYF.

This clone has more than one count but fewer than ten. The chain recombines TRBV27 with TRBJ2-3; tentative D call: TRBD1 (5 bases). Between the trimmed V and J ends, which lost 2 bases and 4 bases, there was a span of 13 bases. Germline values: CDR1 MNHEY, CDR2 SMNVEV (reference sequence). The CDR3 is 15 residues long. The CDR3 region is CASSLRGIYSDTQYF. CDR3 DNA: TGTGCCAGCAGTTTAAGGGGAATTTACTCAGATACGCAGTATTTT.

This sequence joins TRBV5-1 and TRBJ1-1; 7 bases are shared with TRBD1. The germline V gene has CDR1 SGHRS and CDR2 YFSETQ. The CDR3 is 16 amino acids. V lost 0 bases, J lost 4 bases, and 9 bases stayed unmatched. CDR3 bases: TGCGCCAGCAGCTTGGCCGCACCGACAGGGACCACTGAAGCTTTCTTT. Its translation: CASSLAAPTGTTEAFF.

The DNA for the CDR3 is TGTGCCAGCAGTTCAACAACTTTCCTGCTGGGCTATGGCTACACCTTC. Translated, it gives CASSSTTFLLGYGYTF. The chain links TRBV28 to TRBJ1-2; D gene unclear. Germline loops: CDR1 MDHEN, CDR2 SYDVKM. The length of the CDR3 is 16 residues. V shed 4 bases and J shed 4 bases, with 19 bases lying between them.

The chain joins TRBV5-1 to TRBJ2-5; 9 bases align to TRBD1. With 4 bases clipped from V and 6 bases from J, the junction kept 10 bases outside the gene matches. The CDR3 consists of 15 residues. In germline, CDR1 is SGHRS, CDR2 YFSETQ. The CDR3 is CASSPSGTGSQTQYF. The CDR3 DNA is TGCGCCAGCAGCCCCTCCGGGACAGGGTCACAGACCCAGTACTTC.

Of note for this clone: Other nucleotide sequences in the sample specify the same CDR3. J is TRBJ2-3 and V is TRBV7-8; D gene uncertain. The V gene's germline CDR1 is SGHVS and CDR2 FQNEAQ. V lost 1 base and J lost 1, with 0 bases in between. The CDR3 extends over 12 amino acids. The CDR3 nucleotides are TGTGCCAGCAGCTTAGGCACAGATACGCAGTATTTT. It translates to CASSLGTDTQYF.

The CDR3 is CASSPPGQGPITQYF. Written as DNA, the CDR3 is TGTGCCAGCTCACCACCGGGACAGGGGCCAATTACGCAGTATTTT. The V and J genes are TRBV18 and TRBJ2-3; 10 bases match TRBD1. Germline CDR1 is KGHSH and CDR2 is LQKENI. This CDR3 has 15 amino acids. The J segment lost 8 bases and the V segment lost 0 bases, leaving 5 bases of the junction unmatched.

This clone was seen only a few times. The chain uses TRBV9 and TRBJ2-2; D ambiguous. The ends were cut back, 0 bases at V and 6 bases at J, with 12 bases in the middle. From germline, CDR1 is SGDLS and CDR2 YYNGEE. This CDR3 comprises 15 residues. The CDR3 sequence: CASSVAVHGAGELFF. In DNA, the CDR3 is TGTGCCAGCAGCGTAGCGGTCCATGGGGCCGGGGAGCTGTTTTTT.